The next 6 T cell receptor beta chains were all read from a single sample in a study of blood T cell repertoires in COVID-19. Here immunoSEQ multiplex PCR was the method, and the copy in TCRdb shows in-frame clones only, minus some. The data contain 55,000 to 75,000 clones, about 89% of them singletons. Material: peripheral blood. These receptors all stem from a man between 50 and 59 years old with active COVID-19.

The V gene is TRBV18, the J gene TRBJ1-1, with D maybe TRBD1 (6 bases). This CDR3 is built from 16 residues. V gave up 3 bases and J gave up 0 bases, with 14 bases separating them. Germline lookup yields CDR1 KGHSH and CDR2 LQKENI. The CDR3 protein is CASSPGQGTMNTEAFF. CDR3 DNA: TGTGCCAGCTCACCCGGGCAGGGGACGATGAACACTGAAGCTTTCTTT.

The chain couples TRBV24-1 to TRBJ2-2; the D gene is possibly TRBD1 (5 bases). The germline V gene encodes CDR1 KGHDR and CDR2 SFDVKD. This CDR3 comprises 15 residues. V lost 3 bases to trimming and J lost 6 bases, with 13 bases between them. CDR3 nucleotide sequence: TGTGCCACCAGTGATCTGACAGCTCCGGCCGGGGAGCTGTTTTTT. Its translation: CATSDLTAPAGELFF.

The genes are TRBV6-5 and TRBJ2-7; 7 bases agree with TRBD1. J lost 6 bases, V lost 3 bases, and 5 bases had no gene match. In germline, CDR1 is MNHEY, CDR2 SVGAGI. The CDR3 runs 13 residues. In DNA, the CDR3 is TGTGCCAGCAGTTATGAGGCAGGGGGCGAGCAGTACTTC. Translated: CASSYEAGGEQYF.

The V gene is TRBV6-6, the J gene TRBJ2-4; D unresolved. The V gene's germline CDR1 is MNHNY and CDR2 SVGAGI (reference sequence). This CDR3 comprises 16 residues. The V gene lost 0 bases and the J gene lost 0 bases, with 9 bases spanning the gap. For the CDR3, the DNA is TGTGCCAGCAGTTACTCGAGTCCATTAGCCAAAAACATTCAGTACTTC. Its translation is CASSYSSPLAKNIQYF.

The chain employs TRBV7-2 and TRBJ2-7; 8 nucleotides line up with TRBD2. The trim removed 0 bases at V and 7 bases at J, leaving 8 bases unmatched. Germline V lookup: CDR1 SGHTA, CDR2 FQGNSA. The CDR3 has 15 residues. The CDR3 reads CASSLARGRPGEQYF. Here the CDR3 DNA reads TGTGCCAGCAGCTTAGCGCGCGGGAGGCCGGGGGAGCAGTACTTC.

The genes are TRBV4-3 and TRBJ2-3; 8 nucleotides line up with TRBD1. The junction had 6 bases not matched to a gene; V was cut back by 5 bases and J by 2 bases. The CDR3 loop spans 15 amino acids. The germline V gene has CDR1 LGHNA and CDR2 YSLEER. Here the CDR3 reads CASSEKGQATDTQYF. CDR3 nucleotides: TGCGCCAGCAGCGAGAAGGGACAGGCCACAGATACGCAGTATTTT.